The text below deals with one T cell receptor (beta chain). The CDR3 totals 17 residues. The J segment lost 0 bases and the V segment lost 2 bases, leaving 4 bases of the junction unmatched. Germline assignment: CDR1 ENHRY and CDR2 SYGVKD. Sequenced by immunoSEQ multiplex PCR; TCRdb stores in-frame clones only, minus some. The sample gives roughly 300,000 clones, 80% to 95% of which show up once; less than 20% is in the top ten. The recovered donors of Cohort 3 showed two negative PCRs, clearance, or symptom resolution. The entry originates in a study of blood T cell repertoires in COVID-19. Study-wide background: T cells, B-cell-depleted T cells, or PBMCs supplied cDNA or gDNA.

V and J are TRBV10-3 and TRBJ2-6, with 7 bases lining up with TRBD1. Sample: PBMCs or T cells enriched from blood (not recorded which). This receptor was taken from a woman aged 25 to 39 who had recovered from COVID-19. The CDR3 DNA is TGTGCCATCAGTGAGAGGGGGCTCGCCTCTGGGGCCAACGTCCTGACTTTC. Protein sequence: CAISERGLASGANVLTF.